This passage covers 29 T cell receptor beta chains from one sample sequenced in a study of Graves' ophthalmopathy and Graves' hyperthyroidism. Transcripts of RNA were the source for amplifying TCR beta CDR3 regions. An opening RT-PCR round employed HTBI primers and preceded a second-round multiplex PCR. TCRdb processed the multiplex PCR reads anew with MiXCR; each CDR3 protein has one entry. The sample shows 450,000 or so distinct CDR3 sequences, under 15% of them seen only once. Sequencing input: blood. These TCRs come from a woman younger than 45 with Graves' ophthalmopathy.

As concerns this clonotype: Being one base from a much bigger clone, this may be a read error. Since the CDR3 does not end with the conserved phenylalanine or tryptophan, this likely comes from a read error. This chain links TRBV20-1 with TRBJ1-2; D perhaps matches TRBD1 (6 bases). The germline V gene encodes CDR1 DFQATT and CDR2 SNEGSKA (reference sequence). V shed 5 bases and J shed 4 bases, with 11 bases lying between them. The CDR3 covers 12 residues. The CDR3 nucleotides read TGCAGTGCTCCCTGGGACATCTATGGCTACACCTAC. The encoded protein is CSAPWDIYGYTY.

Only a few counts were recorded for this clonotype. The chain is built from TRBV5-1 and TRBJ1-1, with unresolved D. CDR1 and CDR2 from the germline V gene are SGHRS and YFSETQ. V was cut by 2 bases and J by 3 bases, with 8 bases left in between. This CDR3 comprises 13 residues. The CDR3 region is CASSFDIDTEAFF. DNA of the CDR3: TGCGCCAGCAGCTTCGATATTGACACTGAAGCTTTCTTT. Using reference TRBV5-1 and TRBJ1-1 for the parts outside the CDR3, the full variable domain is KAGVTQTPRYLIKTRGQQVTLSCSPISGHRSVSWYQQTPGQGLQFLFEYFSETQRNKGNFPGRFSGRQFSNSRSEMNVSTLELGDSALYLCASSFDIDTEAFFGQGTRLTVV.

This clonotype occurred many times. The rearrangement uses TRBV7-2 and TRBJ2-7; D is perhaps TRBD2 (6 bases). V was shortened by 5 bases and J by 7 bases, with 12 bases between the two germline ends. CDR3 length: 12 amino acids. Germline CDR1 and CDR2: SGHTA and FQGNSA. CDR3 sequence: CASSRGAGEQYF. The DNA of the CDR3 is TGTGCCAGCAGCCGAGGGGCGGGGGAGCAGTACTTC.

This clonotype was observed at least ten times. This chain links TRBV7-2 with TRBJ2-7, with 9 positions matching TRBD2. J gave up 2 bases and V 4 bases, and 6 bases lay outside the gene matches. Per the germline V gene, CDR1 is SGHTA and CDR2 is FQGNSA. The CDR3 extends over 15 amino acids. The CDR3 loop reads CASSSVAGDTYEQYF. The CDR3 DNA is TGTGCCAGCAGCTCCGTAGCGGGAGATACCTACGAGCAGTACTTC. Full variable domain (rest looked up from reference TRBV7-2 and TRBJ2-7): GAGVSQSPSNKVTEKGKDVELRCDPISGHTALYWYRQSLGQGLEFLIYFQGNSAPDKSGLPSDRFSAERTGGSVSTLTIQRTQQEDSAVYLCASSSVAGDTYEQYFGPGTRLTVT.

This clonotype was counted many times. The chain has TRBV27 and TRBJ1-2; 7 bases fit TRBD1. The V segment lost 9 bases and the J segment 1 base; nucleotides outside the gene matches: 5. The CDR3 consists of 13 residues. Germline V gene data show CDR1 as MNHEY and CDR2 as SMNVEV (reference sequence). CDR3 in amino acids: CASSDRFNYGYTF. In DNA form, the CDR3 reads TGTGCCAGTTCGGACAGGTTTAACTATGGCTACACCTTC.

This clonotype was observed many times. The chain has TRBV20-1 and TRBJ2-2, with TRBD2 matching over 9 bases. This CDR3 spans 12 amino acids. The junction had 1 base not matched to a gene; V was cut back by 7 bases and J by 4 bases. CDR1 and CDR2 (germline): DFQATT, SNEGSKA (reference sequence). The CDR3 protein is CSGGRGTGELFF. The CDR3, as DNA: TGCAGTGGCGGGAGGGGCACCGGGGAGCTGTTTTTT.

This clonotype was recorded many times. This rearrangement joins TRBV27 to TRBJ2-3; D remains ambiguous. Germline V lookup: CDR1 MNHEY, CDR2 SMNVEV (reference sequence). V was clipped by 6 bases and J by 0 bases, with 10 bases between them. The CDR3 runs to 14 residues. The CDR3, as DNA: TGTGCCAGCAGGAAGGGAACTAGCACAGATACGCAGTATTTT. Translating gives CASRKGTSTDTQYF.

This clonotype occurred many times. This chain uses TRBV25-1 with TRBJ1-5, with 10 nucleotides matching TRBD1. Germline assignment: CDR1 MGHDK and CDR2 SYGVNS. With 7 bases clipped from V and 3 bases from J, the junction kept 3 bases outside the gene matches. The CDR3 sequence is 14 residues long. CDR3 nucleotides: TGTGCCAGCATGGGACAGGGGTTCAATCAGCCCCAGCATTTT. Residues: CASMGQGFNQPQHF. Full variable domain (outside the CDR3, taken from reference TRBV25-1 and TRBJ1-5): EADIYQTPRYLVIGTGKKITLECSQTMGHDKMYWYQQDPGMELHLIHYSYGVNSTEKGDLSSESTVSRIRTEHFPLTLESARPSHTSQYLCASMGQGFNQPQHFGDGTRLSIL.

Notes on this clonotype: It may be a read error: a sequence one base away is much more abundant. The genes are TRBV15 and TRBJ1-3; D unclear. V lost 5 bases to trimming and J lost 8 bases, with 13 bases between them. The CDR3 consists of 13 residues. CDR1 and CDR2 (germline): LNHNV, YYDKDF (reference sequence). The CDR3: CATSPNRGYTIYF. In DNA, the CDR3 is TGTGCCACCAGCCCAAATCGGGGATACACCATATATTTT.

There are many counts of this clonotype. The chain links TRBV12-3 or TRBV12-4 to TRBJ1-2, with D possibly matching TRBD1 (6 bases). Deletions cut 7 bases from V and 4 bases from J, with 13 bases between. CDR3 length: 13 amino acids. CDR3 loop: CASNVQGFYGYTF. The DNA for the CDR3 is TGTGCCAGCAACGTACAGGGATTCTATGGCTACACCTTC.

This clonotype has a count of ten or more. The chain joins TRBV12-3 or TRBV12-4 to TRBJ2-7; D may be TRBD1 (5 bases). V was pared by 4 bases and J by 5 bases, with 12 bases between. The CDR3 runs to 13 residues. The CDR3 protein is CASSSQGLDEQYF. The CDR3 region has the DNA TGTGCCAGCAGTTCCCAGGGCTTGGACGAGCAGTACTTC.

Ten or more counts support this clonotype. The rearrangement links TRBV30 to TRBJ1-1, with 8 bases identical to TRBD1. In germline, CDR1 is GTSNPN, CDR2 SVGIG (reference sequence). With V trimmed by 0 bases and J by 2 bases, 5 bases remained unmatched. The CDR3 length is 15 residues. The CDR3 DNA reads as TGTGCCTGGAGTGTACTGGACAGGGATAACACTGAAGCTTTCTTT. It yields the protein CAWSVLDRDNTEAFF.

This clonotype was counted at least ten times. This chain uses TRBV28 with TRBJ2-7; TRBD1 matches 8 bases. Per germline, CDR1 MDHEN and CDR2 SYDVKM. V gave up 2 bases and J gave up 5 bases; unmatched junction bases: 8. The CDR3 is made up of 15 amino acids. Written as DNA, the CDR3 is TGTGCCAGCAGTTTAGGCCAACAGGGGGGAGACGAGCAGTACTTC. This codes for CASSLGQQGGDEQYF. Looking up the rest from reference TRBV28 and TRBJ2-7 gives the full variable domain: DVKVTQSSRYLVKRTGEKVFLECVQDMDHENMFWYRQDPGLGLRLIYFSYDVKMKEKGDIPEGYSVSREKKERFSLILESASTNQTSMYLCASSLGQQGGDEQYFGPGTRLTVT.

Only a few counts were recorded for this clonotype. The chain's CDR3 is CASSPDRGSNSPLHF. The DNA of the CDR3 is TGTGCCAGCAGCCCGGACAGGGGTAGCAATTCACCCCTCCACTTT. This rearrangement joins TRBV7-9 to TRBJ1-6; 9 positions agree with TRBD1. There are 15 residues in the CDR3. The J segment lost 7 bases and the V segment lost 5 bases, leaving 6 bases of the junction unmatched. The germline V gene has CDR1 SEHNR and CDR2 FQNEAQ (reference sequence).

This clonotype was seen many times. The chain carries TRBV28 and TRBJ1-1, with 8 bases lining up with TRBD1. V shed 6 bases and J 3 bases; nucleotides not matched to a gene: 6. Germline assignment: CDR1 MDHEN and CDR2 SYDVKM. The CDR3 loop spans 14 amino acids. DNA of the CDR3: TGTGCCAGCAGAGCAGGGGGCTGGTACACTGAAGCTTTCTTT. Translated: CASRAGGWYTEAFF.

This clonotype came up many times. This rearrangement joins TRBV6-1 to TRBJ2-3, with 8 bases identical to TRBD1. Trimming took 6 bases from V and 1 from J; bases not matched to a gene: 6. The CDR3 spans 15 residues. Germline V CDR1 and CDR2: MNHNS, SASEGT. CDR3 loop: CASRRTGFRTDTQYF. As DNA, the CDR3 is TGTGCCAGCAGGAGGACAGGGTTCCGCACAGATACGCAGTATTTT.

This rearrangement joins TRBV28 to TRBJ1-6; 11 nucleotides match TRBD1. V dropped 5 bases and J dropped 8; count of bases not matched to a gene: 2. CDR1 and CDR2 (germline): MDHEN, SYDVKM. This CDR3 has 14 amino acids. DNA for the CDR3: TGTGCCAGCAGTGGACAGGGGGCTGATTCACCCCTCCACTTT. As protein: CASSGQGADSPLHF.

This clonotype was picked up many times. This chain links TRBV6-2 or TRBV6-3 with TRBJ1-1; tentative D call: TRBD1 (6 bases). V lost 8 bases to trimming and J lost 4 bases, with 14 bases between them. CDR1 and CDR2 from the germline V gene are MNHEY and SVGEGT. This CDR3 spans 13 amino acids. The CDR3 loop is CASWRGVGTEAFF. In nucleotides, the CDR3 is TGTGCCAGCTGGAGGGGGGTGGGCACTGAAGCTTTCTTT.

The table lists this clonotype with many counts. This could be a read error, since a much larger clone is one nucleotide away. This chain joins TRBV2 and TRBJ1-1; D not resolved. The ends were cut back, 8 bases at V and 1 base at J, with 5 bases in the middle. Per germline, CDR1 SNHLY and CDR2 FYNNEI. CDR3 length: 11 amino acids. CDR3 protein: CASVGNTEAFF. The CDR3 bases are TGTGCCAGCGTGGGGAACACTGAAGCTTTCTTT.

V and J are TRBV5-1 and TRBJ2-7; no clear D. The V gene's germline CDR1 is SGHRS and CDR2 YFSETQ. V shed 4 bases and J shed 4 bases, with 15 bases lying between them. The CDR3 consists of 14 residues. The CDR3 nucleotides read TGCGCCAGCAGCCCGGACGGCTTGGGTTACGAGCAGTACTTC. It yields the protein CASSPDGLGYEQYF.

Many counts were recorded for this clonotype. The genes are TRBV12-3 or TRBV12-4 and TRBJ1-1; D not certain. V gave up 5 bases and J gave up 10 bases, with 17 bases separating them. This CDR3 contains 13 residues. DNA of the CDR3: TGTGCCAGCAGTCCCCGCCGCCGAATGCGAGCTTTCTTT. It codes for CASSPRRRMRAFF.

The genes are TRBV7-9 and TRBJ2-5, with D possibly TRBD2 on 5 matching bases. This CDR3 spans 16 amino acids. Germline CDR1 SEHNR, CDR2 FQNEAQ (reference sequence). Trimming left V 5 bases short and J 5 bases short, with 21 bases between. CDR3 sequence: CASSPRLGAVRETQYF. The CDR3 nucleotides read TGTGCCAGCAGCCCTAGACTGGGAGCGGTCAGGGAGACCCAGTACTTC.

This clonotype occurred many times. The rearrangement links TRBV29-1 to TRBJ2-7, with 7 nucleotides matching TRBD2. V lost 6 bases to trimming and J lost 6 bases; unmatched junction nucleotides: 14. The CDR3 covers 14 residues. CDR1 and CDR2 from the germline V gene are SQVTM and ANQGSEA. The CDR3 is CSVGPASGDGEQYF. The CDR3 DNA follows: TGCAGCGTCGGCCCGGCCAGCGGGGACGGCGAGCAGTACTTC.

This clonotype came up many times. The gene calls are TRBV19 and TRBJ1-1; D perhaps matches TRBD1 (6 bases). The CDR3 runs to 17 residues. V was shortened by 6 bases and J by 5 bases, with 25 bases between the two germline ends. In germline, CDR1 is LNHDA, CDR2 SQIVND (reference sequence). The CDR3 bases are TGTGCCAGTAGCCCTTCCGGACAGTCAGCATTTCGGACTGAAGCTTTCTTT. This sequence encodes CASSPSGQSAFRTEAFF. The full variable domain, its missing parts supplied by reference TRBV19 and TRBJ1-1, is DGGITQSPKYLFRKEGQNVTLSCEQNLNHDAMYWYRQDPGQGLRLIYYSQIVNDFQKGDIAEGYSVSREKKESFPLTVTSAQKNPTAFYLCASSPSGQSAFRTEAFFGQGTRLTVV.

This clonotype was seen many times. The J gene is TRBJ1-2, the V gene TRBV10-3; 10 positions match TRBD1. The CDR3 contains 15 residues. The germline V gene has CDR1 ENHRY and CDR2 SYGVKD. The trim removed 9 bases at V and 3 bases at J, leaving 10 bases unmatched. DNA of the CDR3: TGTGCCATAGAACCGGGACAGGGGAGCGACTATGGCTACACCTTC. Its protein product is CAIEPGQGSDYGYTF.

Ten or more counts support this clonotype. This sequence joins TRBV2 and TRBJ2-7; 10 bases match TRBD1. CDR1 is SNHLY and CDR2 is FYNNEI in the germline V gene. V trimming: 6 bases; J trimming: 3 bases; junction bases outside the gene matches: 8. The length of the CDR3 is 15 residues. The CDR3 DNA is TGTGCCAGCAGGGCAGACAGGGGGCGAGGCTACGAGCAGTACTTC. It is translated as CASRADRGRGYEQYF.

This clonotype was seen many times. The rearrangement uses TRBV5-1 and TRBJ1-2; D unclear. Germline CDR1 is SGHRS and CDR2 is YFSETQ. Trimming left V 0 bases short and J 6 bases short, with 9 bases between. This CDR3 region has 13 residues. The CDR3: CASSLDVGHGYTF. For the CDR3, the DNA is TGCGCCAGCAGCTTGGATGTCGGCCATGGCTACACCTTC.

Comments on this clonotype: This may be a read error, as it is one base from a much larger clone. The CDR3 does not close with the conserved phenylalanine or tryptophan, likely indicating a read error. The chain joins TRBV12-3 or TRBV12-4 to TRBJ1-2, with D tentatively TRBD1 (5 bases). CDR3 length: 14 amino acids. V was cut by 6 bases and J by 2 bases, with 13 bases left in between. CDR3 loop: CASSRDGSNYGYTY. CDR3 in DNA: TGTGCCAGCAGCCGGGACGGGAGCAACTATGGCTACACCTAC.

This clonotype came up many times. The chain recombines TRBV30 with TRBJ1-2; D not certain. The CDR3 spans 15 residues. In germline, CDR1 is GTSNPN, CDR2 SVGIG (reference sequence). V lost 0 bases, J lost 4 bases, and 15 bases lay in between. CDR3 bases: TGTGCCTGGAGTGTATGGGCCCCGACAACCTATGGCTACACCTTC. This gives the protein CAWSVWAPTTYGYTF.